A selection of T cell receptor beta chains follows, all from one sample in a study of T cells in Graves' hyperthyroidism and ophthalmopathy. In TCRdb, the multiplex PCR reads were re-called with MiXCR into one record per CDR3 protein. Of 600,000 to 750,000 distinct CDR3 sequences in the sample, 17% were seen once. Sequences were obtained from blood. The receptor source for this set is a man between 45 and 60 years old with Graves' hyperthyroidism. Both conserved end residues are part of each CDR3. A D gene is named only where the DNA matches it firmly. Some rows mark clone size as missing; the rest say once, few, many or name a class of expanded clone.

j_call d_call clone_size v_call cdr3_aa cdr3_nt
TRBJ2-7 TRBD2 few TRBV5-4 CASSRETSVGTEQYF TGTGCCAGCAGCCGAGAGACTAGCGTGGGGACCGAGCAGTACTTC
TRBJ2-7 NA many TRBV18 CASSPVGSYEQYF TGTGCCAGCTCACCGGTGGGCTCCTACGAGCAGTACTTC
TRBJ2-1 NA NA TRBV19 CASSIFAETDNEQFF TGTGCCAGTAGTATTTTTGCGGAGACCGACAATGAGCAGTTCTTC
TRBJ2-6 NA NA TRBV3-1 CASSHYLAGANVLTF TGTGCCAGCAGCCACTACCTGGCTGGGGCCAACGTCCTGACTTTC
TRBJ2-7 NA few TRBV5-8 CASSPKQTYEQYF TGTGCCAGCAGTCCTAAACAGACCTACGAGCAGTACTTC
TRBJ2-7 NA many TRBV6-1 CASSPGQQSYEQYF TGTGCCAGCAGTCCCGGGCAGCAATCCTACGAGCAGTACTTC
TRBJ2-2 NA NA TRBV4-3 CASSQEDYKFGELFF TGCGCCAGCAGCCAAGAAGACTACAAGTTCGGGGAGCTGTTTTTT
TRBJ1-5 NA many TRBV28 CASSLRGSSNQPQHF TGTGCCAGCAGTTTAAGGGGGAGTAGTAATCAGCCCCAGCATTTT
TRBJ1-6 NA few TRBV19 CASSRRSGQNSPLHF TGTGCCAGTAGTAGGAGATCAGGGCAGAATTCACCCCTCCACTTT
TRBJ2-7 TRBD1 many TRBV10-3 CAISERQGFEQYF TGTGCCATCAGTGAGAGACAGGGGTTCGAGCAGTACTTC
TRBJ1-1 NA many TRBV10-3 CAISMRGVPEAFF TGTGCCATCAGTATGCGGGGGGTTCCTGAAGCTTTCTTT
TRBJ1-6 NA many TRBV6-5 CASSYSRTGGSPLHF TGTGCCAGCAGTTACTCGCGGACGGGTGGATCACCCCTCCACTTT
TRBJ1-2 NA many TRBV3-1 CASSQNMITGYGYTF TGTGCCAGCAGCCAAAATATGATAACAGGGTATGGCTACACCTTC
TRBJ1-2 NA many TRBV6-1 CASRATYGTGGYTF TGTGCCAGCAGAGCTACATACGGGACTGGGGGCTACACCTTC
TRBJ1-2 NA many TRBV30 CAWGGNYGYTF TGTGCCTGGGGAGGGAACTATGGCTACACCTTC
TRBJ2-2 NA many TRBV30 CAWSVTRSGELFF TGTGCCTGGAGTGTAACCAGGTCCGGGGAGCTGTTTTTT
TRBJ2-1 NA many TRBV24-1 CATGSFRDFHEQFF TGTGCCACCGGTTCGTTTAGGGACTTCCATGAGCAGTTCTTC
TRBJ2-7 NA many TRBV28 CASSPATIRYEQYF TGTGCCAGCAGTCCCGCCACGATTCGGTACGAGCAGTACTTC
TRBJ2-7 TRBD1 NA TRBV29-1 CSVTGQVLYEQYF TGCAGCGTCACCGGACAGGTTCTCTACGAGCAGTACTTC
TRBJ2-1 NA NA TRBV20-1 CSARPGTRNNEQFF TGCAGTGCTCGACCAGGGACCCGTAACAATGAGCAGTTCTTC
TRBJ2-5 TRBD1 NA TRBV30 CAWSHWGTGGNQETQYF TGTGCCTGGAGTCACTGGGGGACAGGCGGAAACCAAGAGACCCAGTACTTC
TRBJ2-1 NA few TRBV29-1 CSVAGLHNEQFF TGCAGCGTCGCGGGACTGCACAATGAGCAGTTCTTC
TRBJ2-3 TRBD2 NA TRBV29-1 CSARDSGWVAGAGTQYF TGCAGTGCTAGAGATAGCGGGTGGGTAGCGGGAGCTGGTACGCAGTATTTT
TRBJ2-7 TRBD2 NA TRBV4-3 CASSQDSPGVVAGSYEQYF TGCGCCAGCAGCCAAGACTCCCCTGGTGTGGTAGCGGGGTCCTACGAGCAGTACTTC
TRBJ2-7 NA NA TRBV27 CASKGVYEQYF TGTGCCAGCAAAGGTGTTTACGAGCAGTACTTC
TRBJ2-5 TRBD2 many TRBV11-2 CASSLDLRLAGVVRQETQYF TGTGCCAGCAGCTTAGATCTTCGGCTAGCGGGAGTGGTAAGACAAGAGACCCAGTACTTC
TRBJ2-2 TRBD2 few TRBV29-1 CSVDASGNTGELFF TGCAGCGTTGATGCTAGCGGGAACACCGGGGAGCTGTTTTTT
TRBJ1-3 NA many TRBV6-1 CASSPRRGLGNTIYF TGTGCCAGCAGTCCAAGGAGGGGGTTGGGAAACACCATATATTTT
TRBJ1-2 NA NA TRBV12-3/TRBV12-4 CASSLPGQWGYGYTF TGTGCCAGCAGTTTACCGGGACAATGGGGATATGGCTACACCTTC
TRBJ2-7 TRBD1 NA TRBV6-1 CASRPGQGASYEQYF TGTGCCAGCAGGCCGGGACAGGGTGCCTCCTACGAGCAGTACTTC
TRBJ1-5 NA many TRBV28 CASSLVRSNNQPQHF TGTGCCAGCAGTTTAGTGAGGTCCAACAATCAGCCCCAGCATTTT
TRBJ2-1 NA few TRBV25-1 CASSHSAEQFF TGTGCCAGCAGTCACTCGGCTGAGCAGTTCTTC
TRBJ2-2 NA NA TRBV9 CASSTRRGLNTGELFF TGTGCCAGCAGCACCCGACGGGGACTCAACACCGGGGAGCTGTTTTTT
TRBJ2-7 TRBD1 few TRBV24-1 CATSDPGTGESEQYF TGTGCCACCAGTGATCCCGGGACAGGGGAGTCCGAGCAGTACTTC
TRBJ2-7 NA few TRBV29-1 CSVQGYRGSPYEQYF TGCAGCGTTCAAGGGTATAGGGGAAGTCCCTACGAGCAGTACTTC
TRBJ2-1 NA many TRBV7-2 CASRLRYGSYNEQFF TGTGCCAGCAGATTACGTTACGGGTCCTACAATGAGCAGTTCTTC
TRBJ2-1 TRBD1 NA TRBV7-9 CASSPIKGRDREYNEQFF TGTGCCAGCAGCCCAATAAAGGGCCGGGACAGGGAGTACAATGAGCAGTTCTTC
TRBJ2-7 NA many TRBV12-3/TRBV12-4 CASSYGQYEQYF TGTGCCAGCAGTTATGGACAGTACGAGCAGTACTTC
TRBJ2-3 TRBD1 NA TRBV10-3 CAISPVRGLGPDTQYF TGTGCCATCAGTCCTGTTAGGGGGCTAGGACCAGATACGCAGTATTTT
TRBJ2-7 NA many TRBV28 CASSAFQGSSYEQYF TGTGCCAGCAGTGCGTTTCAGGGGTCCTCCTACGAGCAGTACTTC
TRBJ2-1 NA few TRBV4-3 CASSQIGQMNEQFF TGCGCCAGCAGCCAAATCGGCCAGATGAATGAGCAGTTCTTC
TRBJ2-1 TRBD2 few TRBV15 CATSRASGREVNEQFF TGTGCCACCAGCCGGGCCAGCGGGCGGGAGGTCAATGAGCAGTTCTTC
TRBJ2-3 TRBD1 few TRBV14 CASSQDEGTGNRRDTQYF TGTGCCAGCAGCCAAGATGAAGGGACAGGGAATCGAAGAGATACGCAGTATTTT
TRBJ2-1 TRBD2 few TRBV20-1 CSASAGLAGYSYNEQFF TGCAGTGCTAGCGCTGGACTAGCGGGATACTCCTACAATGAGCAGTTCTTC
TRBJ2-7 TRBD2 few TRBV19 CASTPRLAGGTYEQYF TGTGCCAGTACCCCTCGACTAGCGGGAGGAACCTACGAGCAGTACTTC